Listed below are T cell receptor beta chains from one sample, sequenced in a study of blood T cell repertoires in COVID-19. Generated by immunoSEQ multiplex PCR, the TCRdb table keeps only in-frame clones and is missing some. The table shows 110,000 or so clones, with roughly 84% occurring only once. Sequenced input: peripheral blood. These receptors came from a middle-aged man with acute or convalescent COVID-19. The CDR3 runs from the conserved cysteine through the conserved F or W. D genes are given only for firm matches.

V gene	J gene	D gene	CDR3 DNA	CDR3 protein
TRBV7-2	TRBJ2-2	-	TGTGCCAGCAGCTTATTGGGGCAGCACACCGGGGAGCTGTTTTTT	CASSLLGQHTGELFF
TRBV25-1	TRBJ2-1	TRBD1	TGTGCCAGCAGTGAATATGGGACAGGGGGCAGGCCCTACAATGAGCAGTTCTTC	CASSEYGTGGRPYNEQFF
TRBV3-1/TRBV3-2	TRBJ2-7	TRBD1	TGTGCCAGCAGCCAGGGTTGGCTGGGGGACAGGGGTTACGAGCAGTACTTC	CASSQGWLGDRGYEQYF
TRBV5-1	TRBJ2-3	TRBD2	TGCGCCAGCAGTTACCGTCTGACTAGCGGGGGTAGCACAGATACGCAGTATTTT	CASSYRLTSGGSTDTQYF
TRBV7-3	TRBJ2-3	-	TGTGCCAGCAGCGAAGACGATCGCGGGATCACAGATACGCAGTATTTT	CASSEDDRGITDTQYF
TRBV27	TRBJ2-3	-	TGTGCCAGCAGTCCTAGGGGGGGGTTTAGCACAGATACGCAGTATTTT	CASSPRGGFSTDTQYF
TRBV10-3	TRBJ1-3	-	TGTGCCATCAGTGAGCCGAGGGAGCTGCATGGAAACACCATATATTTT	CAISEPRELHGNTIYF
TRBV30	TRBJ2-7	-	TGTGCCTGGAGTGTAAGTTGGGGGCTATCCTACGAGCAGTACTTC	CAWSVSWGLSYEQYF
TRBV18	TRBJ1-2	-	TGTGCCAGCTCGCCGGGACTCGTTGCCCAGGATGGCTACACCTTC	CASSPGLVAQDGYTF
TRBV25-1	TRBJ2-1	-	TGTGCCAGCAGTGAATATAAGGGAGGCAATGAGCAGTTCTTC	CASSEYKGGNEQFF